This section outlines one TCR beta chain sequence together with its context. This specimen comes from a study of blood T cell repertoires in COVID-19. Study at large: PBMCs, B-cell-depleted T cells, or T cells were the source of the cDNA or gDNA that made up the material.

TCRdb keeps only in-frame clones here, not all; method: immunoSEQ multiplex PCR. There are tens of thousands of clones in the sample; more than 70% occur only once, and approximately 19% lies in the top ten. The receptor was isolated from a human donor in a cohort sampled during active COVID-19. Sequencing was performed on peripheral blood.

CDR3 nucleotide sequence: TGCGCCAGCAGCTTGGCCGGGACAGGGAAAGGAGGCTCCTATAATTCACCCCTCCACTTT. Translation gives CASSLAGTGKGGSYNSPLHF. The chain couples TRBV5-1 to TRBJ1-6; TRBD1 agrees at 9 bases. V lost 0 bases, J lost 0 bases, and 10 bases stayed unmatched. Germline assignment: CDR1 SGHRS and CDR2 YFSETQ. This CDR3 comprises 20 residues.